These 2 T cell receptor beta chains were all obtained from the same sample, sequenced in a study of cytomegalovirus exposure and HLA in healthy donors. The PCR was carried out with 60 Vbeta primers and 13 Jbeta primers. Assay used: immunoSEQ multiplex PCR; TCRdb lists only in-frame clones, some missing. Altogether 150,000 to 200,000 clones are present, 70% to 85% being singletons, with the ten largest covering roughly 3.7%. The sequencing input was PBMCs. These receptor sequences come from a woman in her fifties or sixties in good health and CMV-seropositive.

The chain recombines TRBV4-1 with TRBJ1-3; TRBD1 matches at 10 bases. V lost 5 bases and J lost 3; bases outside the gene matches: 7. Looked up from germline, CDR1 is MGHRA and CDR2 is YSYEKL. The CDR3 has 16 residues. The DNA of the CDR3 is TGCGCCAGCAGCGAAATGACAGGGGGCTATGGAAACACCATATATTTT. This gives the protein CASSEMTGGYGNTIYF.

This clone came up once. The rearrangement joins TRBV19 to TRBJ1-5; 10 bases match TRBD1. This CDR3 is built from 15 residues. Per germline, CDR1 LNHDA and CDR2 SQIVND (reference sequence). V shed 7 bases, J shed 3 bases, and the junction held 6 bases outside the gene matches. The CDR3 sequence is CASKTTGGLNQPQHF. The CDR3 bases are TGTGCCAGTAAGACGACAGGGGGCCTCAATCAGCCCCAGCATTTT.